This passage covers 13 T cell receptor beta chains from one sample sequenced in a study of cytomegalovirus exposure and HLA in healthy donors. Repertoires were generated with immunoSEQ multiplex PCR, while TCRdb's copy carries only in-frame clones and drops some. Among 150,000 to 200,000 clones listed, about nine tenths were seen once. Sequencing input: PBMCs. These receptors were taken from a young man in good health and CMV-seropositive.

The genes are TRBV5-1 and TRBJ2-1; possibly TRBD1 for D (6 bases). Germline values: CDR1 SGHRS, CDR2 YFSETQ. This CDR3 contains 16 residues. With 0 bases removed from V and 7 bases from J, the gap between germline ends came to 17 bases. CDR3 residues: CASSLGTASRGNEQFF. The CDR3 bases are TGCGCCAGCAGCTTGGGGACAGCCTCAAGGGGGAATGAGCAGTTCTTC.

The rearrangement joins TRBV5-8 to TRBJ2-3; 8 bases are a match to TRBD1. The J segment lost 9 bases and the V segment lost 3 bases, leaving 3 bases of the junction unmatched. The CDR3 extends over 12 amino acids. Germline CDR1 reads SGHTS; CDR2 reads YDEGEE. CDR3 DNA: TGTGCCAGCAGCTGGGGACAGGCCACGCAGTATTTT. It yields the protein CASSWGQATQYF.

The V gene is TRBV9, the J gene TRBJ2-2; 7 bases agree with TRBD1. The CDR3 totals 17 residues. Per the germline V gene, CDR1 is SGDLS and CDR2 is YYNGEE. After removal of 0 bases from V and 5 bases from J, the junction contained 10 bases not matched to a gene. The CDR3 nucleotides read TGTGCCAGCAGCGTAGCTACTACGGCAGGGGGTACCGGGGAGCTGTTTTTT. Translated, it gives CASSVATTAGGTGELFF.

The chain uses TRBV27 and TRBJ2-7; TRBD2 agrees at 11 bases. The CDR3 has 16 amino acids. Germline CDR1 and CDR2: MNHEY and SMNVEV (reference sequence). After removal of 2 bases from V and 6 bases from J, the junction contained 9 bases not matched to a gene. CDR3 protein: CASSLIQSSGRTEQYF. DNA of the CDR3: TGTGCCAGCAGTTTAATCCAGTCTAGCGGGAGGACCGAGCAGTACTTC.

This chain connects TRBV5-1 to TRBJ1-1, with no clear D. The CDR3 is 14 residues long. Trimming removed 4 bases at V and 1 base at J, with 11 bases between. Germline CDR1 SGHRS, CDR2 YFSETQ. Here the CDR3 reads CASSADAQNTEAFF. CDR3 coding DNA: TGCGCCAGCAGCGCGGACGCTCAGAACACTGAAGCTTTCTTT.

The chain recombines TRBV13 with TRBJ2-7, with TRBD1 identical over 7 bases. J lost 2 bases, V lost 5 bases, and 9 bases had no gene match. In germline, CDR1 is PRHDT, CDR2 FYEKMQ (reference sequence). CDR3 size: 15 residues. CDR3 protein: CASSPGTAGAYEQYF. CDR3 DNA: TGTGCCAGCAGCCCCGGGACAGCCGGAGCCTACGAGCAGTACTTC.

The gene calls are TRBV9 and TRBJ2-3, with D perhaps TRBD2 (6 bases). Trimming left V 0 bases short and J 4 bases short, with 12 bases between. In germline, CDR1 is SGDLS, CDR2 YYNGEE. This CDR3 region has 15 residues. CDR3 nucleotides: TGTGCCAGCAGCGTAGGACTAGTAGGGGCAGATACGCAGTATTTT. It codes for CASSVGLVGADTQYF.

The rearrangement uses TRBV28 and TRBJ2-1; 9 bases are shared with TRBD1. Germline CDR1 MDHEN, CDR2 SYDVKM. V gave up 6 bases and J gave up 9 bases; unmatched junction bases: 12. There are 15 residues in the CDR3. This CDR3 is CASRTRDRVSGEQFF. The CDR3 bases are TGTGCCAGCAGGACCCGGGACAGGGTATCGGGTGAGCAGTTCTTC.

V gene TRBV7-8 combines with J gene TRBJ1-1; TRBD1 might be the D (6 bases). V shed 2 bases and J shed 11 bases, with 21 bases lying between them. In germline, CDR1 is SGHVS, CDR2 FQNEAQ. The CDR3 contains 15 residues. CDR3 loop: CASSLPGDTRPDAFF. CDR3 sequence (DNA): TGTGCCAGCAGCTTACCCGGGGACACCCGCCCGGATGCTTTCTTT.

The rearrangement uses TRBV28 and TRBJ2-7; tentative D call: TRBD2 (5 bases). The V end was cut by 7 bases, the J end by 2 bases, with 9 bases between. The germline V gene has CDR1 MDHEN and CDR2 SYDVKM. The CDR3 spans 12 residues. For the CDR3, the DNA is TGTGCCAGCAAGGGAGAAACCTACGAGCAGTACTTC. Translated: CASKGETYEQYF.

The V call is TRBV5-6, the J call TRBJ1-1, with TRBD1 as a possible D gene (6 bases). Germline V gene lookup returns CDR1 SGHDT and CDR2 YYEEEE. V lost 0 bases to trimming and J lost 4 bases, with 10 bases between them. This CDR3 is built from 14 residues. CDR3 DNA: TGTGCCAGCAGCTTGGCAGGGGTCGGCACTGAAGCTTTCTTT. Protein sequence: CASSLAGVGTEAFF.

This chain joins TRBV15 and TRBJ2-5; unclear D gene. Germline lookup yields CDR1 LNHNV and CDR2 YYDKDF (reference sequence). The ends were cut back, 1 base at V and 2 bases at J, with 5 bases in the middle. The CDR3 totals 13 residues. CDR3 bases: TGTGCCACCAGCAGAGGCAGACAAGAGACCCAGTACTTC. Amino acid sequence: CATSRGRQETQYF.

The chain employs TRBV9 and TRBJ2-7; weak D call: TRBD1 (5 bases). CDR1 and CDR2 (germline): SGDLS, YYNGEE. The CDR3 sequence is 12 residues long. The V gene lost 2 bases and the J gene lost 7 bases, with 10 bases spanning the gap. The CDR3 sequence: CASSVQGSEQYF. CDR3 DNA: TGTGCCAGCAGCGTGCAGGGCTCTGAGCAGTACTTC.